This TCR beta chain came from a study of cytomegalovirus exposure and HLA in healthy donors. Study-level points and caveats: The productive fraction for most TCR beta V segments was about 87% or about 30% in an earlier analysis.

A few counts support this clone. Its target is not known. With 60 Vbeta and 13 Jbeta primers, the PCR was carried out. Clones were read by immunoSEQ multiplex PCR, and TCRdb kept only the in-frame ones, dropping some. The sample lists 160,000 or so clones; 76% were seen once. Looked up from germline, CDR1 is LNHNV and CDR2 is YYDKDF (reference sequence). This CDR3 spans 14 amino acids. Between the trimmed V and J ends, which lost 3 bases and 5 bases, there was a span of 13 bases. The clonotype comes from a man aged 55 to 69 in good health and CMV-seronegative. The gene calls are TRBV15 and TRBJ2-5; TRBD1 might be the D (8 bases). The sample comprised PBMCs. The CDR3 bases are TGTGCCACCAGCAGTAACAGGGGGGGCGAGACCCAGTACTTC. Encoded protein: CATSSNRGGETQYF.